One sample yielded the 11 T cell receptor beta chains listed below, sequenced in a study of T cell responses to AZD1222 COVID-19 vaccine. Repertoires were generated with immunoSEQ multiplex PCR, while TCRdb's copy carries only in-frame clones and drops some. The table shows 200,000 to 250,000 clones, with around 94% occurring only once. Sample: peripheral blood, taken 28 days after the second dose of the MenACWY control vaccine. The receptors here all came from an adult who received the MenACWY meningococcal vaccine as a control.

V usage is TRBV7-9 and J usage is TRBJ1-4, with D maybe TRBD1 (5 bases). Germline CDR1 is SEHNR and CDR2 is FQNEAQ (reference sequence). Trimming removed 6 bases from V and 6 bases from J, with 14 bases in between. The length of the CDR3 is 14 residues. CDR3 protein: CASRRGWGDEKLFF. In nucleotides, the CDR3 is TGTGCCAGCAGAAGAGGGTGGGGGGATGAAAAACTGTTTTTT.

In DNA form, the CDR3 reads TGTGCCAGCAGCTTAGTTGGGGGGACCACAGATACGCAGTATTTT. This codes for CASSLVGGTTDTQYF. The J gene is TRBJ2-3, the V gene TRBV11-2; a possible D gene is TRBD2 (6 bases). Trimming pared 1 base from V and 2 bases from J, leaving 10 bases between. Per the germline V gene, CDR1 is SGHAT and CDR2 is FQNNGV. This CDR3 contains 15 residues.

V and J are TRBV11-3 and TRBJ2-7; D is unresolved. Germline V gene data show CDR1 as SGHNT and CDR2 as YENEEA. The germline V and J ends were trimmed by 0 bases and 9 bases, with 12 bases remaining between them. The CDR3 runs to 13 residues. The CDR3 DNA reads TGTGCCAGCAGCTTAGATCACGGTCGGGCGCAGTACTTC. Protein product: CASSLDHGRAQYF.

This chain links TRBV28 with TRBJ2-7; possible D gene TRBD2, 6 bases. Germline lookup yields CDR1 MDHEN and CDR2 SYDVKM. The V gene lost 5 bases and the J gene lost 6 bases, with 20 bases spanning the gap. The CDR3 spans 15 residues. CDR3 sequence: CASSPSGALGSEQYF. The CDR3 DNA reads TGTGCCAGCAGTCCTTCGGGAGCCCTTGGGAGCGAGCAGTACTTC.

The J gene is TRBJ2-7, the V gene TRBV4-1; maybe TRBD2 (5 bases). This CDR3 comprises 15 residues. V was trimmed by 0 bases and J by 3 bases, leaving 12 bases between them. Germline V gene sequence: CDR1 MGHRA, CDR2 YSYEKL. The DNA of the CDR3 is TGCGCCAGCAGCCAAGATATAGGCGGACTCTACGAGCAGTACTTC. This sequence encodes CASSQDIGGLYEQYF.

The genes are TRBV7-3 and TRBJ2-6, with D possibly being TRBD2 (5 bases). The V end lost 5 bases, the J end lost 0 bases, and 8 bases lay between the germline ends. Looked up from germline, CDR1 is SGHTA and CDR2 is FQGTGA. The CDR3 covers 15 residues. CDR3 amino acids: CASSPEGSGANVLTF. CDR3 DNA sequence: TGTGCCAGCAGCCCTGAGGGCTCTGGGGCCAACGTCCTGACTTTC. The whole variable domain, remainder taken from reference TRBV7-3 and TRBJ2-6, is GAGVSQTPSNKVTEKGKYVELRCDPISGHTALYWYRQSLGQGPEFLIYFQGTGAADDSGLPNDRFFAVRPEGSVSTLKIQRTERGDSAVYLCASSPEGSGANVLTFGAGSRLTVL.

A single count supports this clone. The chain uses TRBV24-1 and TRBJ2-7; possible D gene TRBD2, 5 bases. The CDR3 consists of 12 residues. V lost 3 bases and J lost 5, with 7 bases in between. Germline CDR1 reads KGHDR; CDR2 reads SFDVKD. CDR3: CATSDGRNEQYF. For the CDR3, the DNA is TGTGCCACCAGTGATGGGAGAAACGAGCAGTACTTC.

This clone was detected only once. The V gene is TRBV5-1, the J gene TRBJ1-3; the D gene is possibly TRBD1 (6 bases). The ends were cut back, 5 bases at V and 0 bases at J, with 9 bases in the middle. Germline assignment: CDR1 SGHRS and CDR2 YFSETQ. The CDR3 spans 14 residues. DNA for the CDR3: TGCGCCAGCAGTCCAGGGGTCTCTGGAAACACCATATATTTT. Translating it yields CASSPGVSGNTIYF.

The chain uses TRBV9 and TRBJ1-3; maybe TRBD1 (6 bases). This CDR3 comprises 15 residues. Germline CDR1 and CDR2: SGDLS and YYNGEE. V shed 3 bases and J shed 0 bases, with 10 bases lying between them. DNA for the CDR3: TGTGCCAGCAGCGCTGACAGGTCCTCTGGAAACACCATATATTTT. Translation gives CASSADRSSGNTIYF.

This sequence joins TRBV9 and TRBJ1-4; 10 bases line up with TRBD1. CDR3 length equals 15 residues. The V gene end was trimmed by 0 bases and the J gene end by 10 bases; junction bases not matched to a gene: 6. Germline V gives CDR1 SGDLS, CDR2 YYNGEE. The CDR3 DNA sequence: TGTGCCAGCAGCGTAGATGGGACAGGGGTCGTAAAACTGTTTTTT. Translated: CASSVDGTGVVKLFF.

This chain links TRBV12-3 or TRBV12-4 with TRBJ1-1; possibly TRBD1 for D (5 bases). This CDR3 spans 13 amino acids. Trimming pared 6 bases from V and 4 bases from J, leaving 12 bases between. This CDR3 is CASRSGGSTEAFF. The CDR3 DNA sequence: TGTGCCAGCAGATCTGGGGGGTCCACTGAAGCTTTCTTT.